A single sample is the source of the 11 T cell receptor beta chains below, sequenced in a study of blood T cell repertoires in COVID-19. The method was immunoSEQ multiplex PCR; TCRdb's version includes in-frame clones alone and lacks a portion of them. Found here are around 100,000 clones, 80% to 90% of them singletons; the top ten hold under 2.5%. Specimen: peripheral blood. The receptor source for this set is a human donor in a cohort sampled during active COVID-19.

This rearrangement joins TRBV18 to TRBJ2-6; no clear D gene. V was trimmed by 3 bases and J by 0 bases, leaving 9 bases between them. CDR1 and CDR2 from the germline V gene are KGHSH and LQKENI. This CDR3 region has 16 residues. CDR3 in amino acids: CASSPLESSGANVLTF. The CDR3 DNA reads as TGTGCCAGCTCACCCTTGGAGAGCTCTGGGGCCAACGTCCTGACTTTC.

The gene calls are TRBV7-2 and TRBJ1-1; tentative D call: TRBD1 (5 bases). CDR3 length: 13 residues. The germline gives CDR1 SGHTA, CDR2 FQGNSA. The V gene lost 3 bases and the J gene lost 7 bases, with 12 bases spanning the gap. CDR3 region: CASSFSGLNEAFF. Here the CDR3 DNA reads TGTGCCAGCAGCTTTTCAGGGCTCAATGAAGCTTTCTTT.

Concerning this clone: Other DNA sequences of this sample code for an identical CDR3. The chain has TRBV6-5 and TRBJ2-5, with a tentative D call TRBD1 (5 bases). CDR1 is MNHEY, CDR2 SVGAGI, per germline. With 0 bases removed from V and 2 bases from J, the gap between germline ends came to 7 bases. CDR3 length equals 14 residues. In DNA, the CDR3 is TGTGCCAGCAGTTACTCAAACAGGCAAGAGACCCAGTACTTC. This sequence encodes CASSYSNRQETQYF.

This chain joins TRBV6-2 or TRBV6-3 and TRBJ1-5, with 8 bases lining up with TRBD1. The CDR3 totals 15 residues. Germline values: CDR1 MNHEY, CDR2 SVGEGT. J was trimmed by 7 bases and V by 2 bases; bases with no gene match: 7. Written as DNA, the CDR3 is TGTGCCAGCAGTTACGAACAGGGGGGAAGGCAGCCCCAGCATTTT. This encodes CASSYEQGGRQPQHF.

This chain joins TRBV30 and TRBJ1-3; tentatively, D is TRBD1 (5 bases). The CDR3 extends over 15 amino acids. Germline CDR1 is GTSNPN and CDR2 is SVGIG (reference sequence). V dropped 0 bases and J dropped 4 bases, with 13 bases sitting between them. The CDR3 loop is CAWSVQSRAGNTIYF. Here the CDR3 DNA reads TGTGCCTGGAGTGTACAATCCAGGGCCGGAAACACCATATATTTT.

Only one count was recorded for this clone. This chain connects TRBV11-2 to TRBJ2-1; D is possibly TRBD2 (6 bases). Germline CDR1 and CDR2: SGHAT and FQNNGV. The CDR3 spans 16 residues. Trimming removed 0 bases at V and 8 bases at J, with 17 bases between. The CDR3 DNA reads TGTGCCAGCAGCTTAGATCCGCGGGGCCCCCAGCATGAGCAGTTCTTC. Encoded protein: CASSLDPRGPQHEQFF.

J is TRBJ1-1 and V is TRBV5-6; D is perhaps TRBD1 (6 bases). The CDR3 has 15 residues. CDR1 SGHDT and CDR2 YYEEEE come from the germline V gene. V lost 0 bases to trimming and J lost 5 bases, with 14 bases between them. CDR3 sequence reads: CASSLEPGVGTEAFF. The CDR3 DNA reads TGTGCCAGCAGCTTGGAGCCAGGGGTGGGTACTGAAGCTTTCTTT.

The chain has TRBV3-1 (or the pseudogene TRBV3-2) and TRBJ1-1, with TRBD1 matching over 7 bases. Trimming removed 3 bases from V and 4 bases from J; junction bases left unmatched: 8. The CDR3 spans 15 residues. Per the germline V gene, CDR1 is LGHDT and CDR2 is YNNKEL (reference sequence). CDR3 DNA: TGTGCCAGCAGCCAGGGGGGACAGCGAGGCACTGAAGCTTTCTTT. Its protein product is CASSQGGQRGTEAFF.

This rearrangement joins TRBV11-2 to TRBJ1-6; possibly TRBD1 for D (5 bases). Trimming shortened V by 3 bases and J by 7 bases, and 13 bases separated the two germline ends. CDR3 size: 15 residues. Germline CDR1 is SGHAT and CDR2 is FQNNGV. The CDR3 DNA reads as TGTGCCAGCAGCTTTTACCAGGGCGAGAATTCACCCCTCCACTTT. It translates to CASSFYQGENSPLHF. The variable domain in full, with the rest retrieved from reference TRBV11-2 and TRBJ1-6, is EAGVAQSPRYKIIEKRQSVAFWCNPISGHATLYWYQQILGQGPKLLIQFQNNGVVDDSQLPKDRFSAERLKGVDSTLKIQPAKLEDSAVYLCASSFYQGENSPLHFGNGTRLTVT.

The chain employs TRBV28 and TRBJ2-7, with D possibly matching TRBD1 (5 bases). CDR3 length: 12 residues. Germline V gene lookup returns CDR1 MDHEN and CDR2 SYDVKM. The V end was cut by 5 bases, the J end by 4 bases, with 9 bases between. CDR3 DNA sequence: TGTGCCAGCAGTCTCGACAGATACGAGCAGTACTTC. As protein: CASSLDRYEQYF.

As for this clone: At one end the junction does not follow the germline gene, possibly because of a read error. The J gene is TRBJ2-3, the V gene TRBV20-1; maybe TRBD2 (6 bases). Germline CDR1 and CDR2: DFQATT and SNEGSKA (reference sequence). The CDR3 covers 11 residues. CDR3: CSAMEGPTQYF. CDR3 DNA: TGCAGCGCTATGGAGGGGCCCACGCAGTATTTT.